The T cell receptor beta chain under discussion was sequenced for a study of prognosis after radiotherapy for stage I lung cancer. Looking at the study overall: Each non-small cell lung cancer patient was deemed medically inoperable.

Two sampling time points were used, and 5 to 6.5 milliliters of peripheral blood were drawn at each. Whole-study findings and limits: The authors did not determine whether the expanded TCR clones were tumor-specific.

The study amplified the TCR beta CDR3 region from genomic DNA. This amplification was carried out by two rounds of multiplex PCR. With primers specific to each TRBV and TRBJ gene, the first-round PCR was performed. Each CDR3 protein is one row after TCRdb ran MiXCR on the multiplex PCR reads. The profile shows fewer than 40,000 distinct CDR3 sequences, around 43% of them singletons. There are 16 residues in the CDR3. CDR1 is MRHNA and CDR2 is SNTAGT in the germline V gene. Trimming cost V 5 bases and J 1 base, with 15 bases left between them. In the case of this clonotype: Its antigen is undetermined. A far larger clone is just one base off, so this is likely a read error.

The input for sequencing was PBMCs, taken before or after stereotactic body radiation therapy (not recorded which). The receptor comes from a donor aged 50 or older with non-small cell lung cancer. The chain recombines TRBV6-4 with TRBJ2-1; possibly TRBD2 for D (6 bases). The DNA of the CDR3 is TGTGCCAGCAGTTACTTTCGGGGGAGATCCTACAATGAGCAGTTCTTC. Encoded protein: CASSYFRGRSYNEQFF.